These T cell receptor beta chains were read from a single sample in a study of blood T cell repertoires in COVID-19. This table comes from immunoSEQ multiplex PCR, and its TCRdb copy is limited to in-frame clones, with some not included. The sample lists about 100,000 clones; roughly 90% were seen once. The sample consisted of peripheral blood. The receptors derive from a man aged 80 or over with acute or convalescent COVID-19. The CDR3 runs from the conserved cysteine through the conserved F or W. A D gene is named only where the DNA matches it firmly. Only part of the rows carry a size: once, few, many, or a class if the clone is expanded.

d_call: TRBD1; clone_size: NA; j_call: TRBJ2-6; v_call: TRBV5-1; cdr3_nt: TGCGCCAGCAGCTCCGCGGGACAGGGGGCCTCTGGGGCCAACGTCCTGACTTTC; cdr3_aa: CASSSAGQGASGANVLTF
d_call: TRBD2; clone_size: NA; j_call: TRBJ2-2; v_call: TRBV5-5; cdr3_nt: TGTGCCAGCAGCTTTATCAGCGGGAACGGCGGGGAGCTGTTTTTT; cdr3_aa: CASSFISGNGGELFF
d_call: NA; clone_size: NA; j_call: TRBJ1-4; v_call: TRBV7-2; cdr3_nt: TGTGCCAACTGGGAGGCAACTAATGAAAAACTGTTTTTT; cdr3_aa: CANWEATNEKLFF
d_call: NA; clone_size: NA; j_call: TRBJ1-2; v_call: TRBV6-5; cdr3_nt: TGTGCCAGCAGTTACTCCCTAGGGGCTAACTATGGCTACACCTTC; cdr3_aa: CASSYSLGANYGYTF
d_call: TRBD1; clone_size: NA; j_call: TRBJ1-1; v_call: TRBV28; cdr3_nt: TGTGCCAGCATCGAGACAGGGAGGAACACTGAAGCTTTCTTT; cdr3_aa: CASIETGRNTEAFF
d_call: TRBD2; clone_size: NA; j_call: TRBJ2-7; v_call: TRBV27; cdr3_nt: TGTGCCAGCAGTTTGTTGGCGGGAGGAATCTACGAGCAGTACTTC; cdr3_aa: CASSLLAGGIYEQYF
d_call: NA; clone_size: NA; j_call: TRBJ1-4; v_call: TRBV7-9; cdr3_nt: TGTGCCAGCAGCTTACCGGGGGACGAAAAACTGTTTTTT; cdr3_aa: CASSLPGDEKLFF
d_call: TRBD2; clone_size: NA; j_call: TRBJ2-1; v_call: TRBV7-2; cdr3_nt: TGTGCCAGCAGCTTAGCGCTAGCGGGAGTGGGGAATGAGCAGTTCTTC; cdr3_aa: CASSLALAGVGNEQFF
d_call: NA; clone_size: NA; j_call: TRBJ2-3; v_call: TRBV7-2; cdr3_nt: TGTGCCAGCAGCTCCATACAGGGATTCACAGATACGCAGTATTTT; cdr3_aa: CASSSIQGFTDTQYF
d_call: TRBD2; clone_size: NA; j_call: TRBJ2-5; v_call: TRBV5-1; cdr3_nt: TGCGCCAGCAGTCCCGGGACTAGCGGGAGGGGAATCGGGGAGACCCAGTACTTC; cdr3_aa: CASSPGTSGRGIGETQYF
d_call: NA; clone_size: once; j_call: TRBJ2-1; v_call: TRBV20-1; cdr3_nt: TGCAGTGCTGGTGACCAGTACAATGAGCAGTTCTTC; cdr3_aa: CSAGDQYNEQFF
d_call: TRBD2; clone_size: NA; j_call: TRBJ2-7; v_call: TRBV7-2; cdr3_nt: TGTGCCAGCAGCTTAGTGTCCCTAGCGGGAGCTTACGAGCAGTACTTC; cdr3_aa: CASSLVSLAGAYEQYF
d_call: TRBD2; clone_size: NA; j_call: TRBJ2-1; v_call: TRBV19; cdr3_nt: TGTGCCAGTAGTGCCTCCCTTCTGCGGGAGGGCTCTGAGCAGTTCTTC; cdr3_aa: CASSASLLREGSEQFF
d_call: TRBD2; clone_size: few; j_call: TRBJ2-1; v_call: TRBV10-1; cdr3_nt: TGCGCCAGCAGTGAGGGACTAGCGGGACCAACACGAGGAGTCTCCTACAATGAGCAGTTCTTC; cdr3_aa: CASSEGLAGPTRGVSYNEQFF
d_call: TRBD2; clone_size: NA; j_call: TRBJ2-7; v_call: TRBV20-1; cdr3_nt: TGCAGTGCTAGTGTCACTAGCGGGATCTACGAGCAGTACTTC; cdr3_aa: CSASVTSGIYEQYF
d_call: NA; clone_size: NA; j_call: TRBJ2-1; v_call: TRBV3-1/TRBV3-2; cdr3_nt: TGTGCCAGCAGCCTGGGGGGTTTTCCTAATGAGCAGTTCTTC; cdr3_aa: CASSLGGFPNEQFF
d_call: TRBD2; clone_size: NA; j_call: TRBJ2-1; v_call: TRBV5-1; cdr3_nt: TGCGCCAGCAGCTTGGCCTCGGTAGCGGGAGGTTATGAGCAGTTCTTC; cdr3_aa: CASSLASVAGGYEQFF
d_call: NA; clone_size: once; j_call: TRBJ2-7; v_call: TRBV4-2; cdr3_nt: TGTGCCAGCAGCCAAGTTCCAATGATGGGCGACTACGAGCAGTACTTC; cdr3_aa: CASSQVPMMGDYEQYF
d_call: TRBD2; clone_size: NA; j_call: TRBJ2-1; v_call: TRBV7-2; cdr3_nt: TGTGCCAGCAGCGCCCTCGGGGGAGGGCCTGGCAATGAGCAGTTCTTC; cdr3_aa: CASSALGGGPGNEQFF
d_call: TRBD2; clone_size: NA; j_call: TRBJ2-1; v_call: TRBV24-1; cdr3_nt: TGTGCCACCAGTGATTTGTTGGGCCGGGAGGGTCTTAATGAGCAGTTCTTC; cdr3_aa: CATSDLLGREGLNEQFF
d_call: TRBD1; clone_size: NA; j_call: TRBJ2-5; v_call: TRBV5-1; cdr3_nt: TGCGCCAGCAGCTTGGCCACCAGACAGGGCGAAGAGACCCAGTACTTC; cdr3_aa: CASSLATRQGEETQYF
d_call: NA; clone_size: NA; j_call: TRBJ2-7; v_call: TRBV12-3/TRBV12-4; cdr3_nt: TGTGCCAGCAGTTTTGACAACCAACGGGAGCAGTACTTC; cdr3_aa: CASSFDNQREQYF
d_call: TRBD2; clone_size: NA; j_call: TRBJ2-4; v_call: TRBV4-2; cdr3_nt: TGTGCCAGCAGCCAAGGAGCGGGAGGGCCCTACATTCAGTACTTC; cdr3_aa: CASSQGAGGPYIQYF
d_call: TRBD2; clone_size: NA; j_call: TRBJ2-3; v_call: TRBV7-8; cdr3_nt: TGTGCCAGCAGCCCACCTGGGGGAGGGGCTAGCACAGATACGCAGTATTTT; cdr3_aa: CASSPPGGGASTDTQYF
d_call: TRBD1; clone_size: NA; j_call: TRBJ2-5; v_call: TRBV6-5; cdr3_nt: TGTGCCAGCAGTTACTCGGGACAGATCCAAGAGACCCAGTACTTC; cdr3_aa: CASSYSGQIQETQYF
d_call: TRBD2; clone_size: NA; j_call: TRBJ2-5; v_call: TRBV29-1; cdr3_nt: TGCAGCCCCGCATCCCGTGGCAGGGGACTAGCGCGGGAGACCCAGTACTTC; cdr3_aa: CSPASRGRGLARETQYF
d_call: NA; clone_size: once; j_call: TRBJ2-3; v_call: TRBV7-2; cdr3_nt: TGTGCCAGCAGGGCCGCCACAGATACGCAGTATTTT; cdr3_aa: CASRAATDTQYF
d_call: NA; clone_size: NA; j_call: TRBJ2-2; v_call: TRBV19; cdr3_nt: TGTGCCAGTAGGACAGCGAACACCGGGGAGCTGTTTTTT; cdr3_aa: CASRTANTGELFF
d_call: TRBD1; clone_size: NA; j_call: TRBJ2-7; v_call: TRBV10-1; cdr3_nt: TGCGCCAGCGGGGGGGACAGGGGGCAGTACGAGCAGTACTTC; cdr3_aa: CASGGDRGQYEQYF
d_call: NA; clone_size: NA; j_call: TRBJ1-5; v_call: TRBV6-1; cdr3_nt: TGTGCCAGCAGTGAAGGGACTGCGAATCAGCCCCAGCATTTT; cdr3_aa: CASSEGTANQPQHF
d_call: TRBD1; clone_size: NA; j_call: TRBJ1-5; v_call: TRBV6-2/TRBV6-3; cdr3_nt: TGTGCCAGCAGTAGGACAGGGGTAGAGCAGCCCCAGCATTTT; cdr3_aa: CASSRTGVEQPQHF
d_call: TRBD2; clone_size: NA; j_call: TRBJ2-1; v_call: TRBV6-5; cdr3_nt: TGTGCCAGCGGGACTAGCGGGACCCATGAGCAGTTCTTC; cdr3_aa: CASGTSGTHEQFF
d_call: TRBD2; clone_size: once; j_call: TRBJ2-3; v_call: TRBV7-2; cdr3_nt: TGTGCCAGCAGCCGCGACGGGACTAGCGGAGGGAGCACAGATACGCAGTATTTT; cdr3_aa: CASSRDGTSGGSTDTQYF
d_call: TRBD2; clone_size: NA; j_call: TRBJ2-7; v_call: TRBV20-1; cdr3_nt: TGCAGTGCTAGTACGCTAGCGGGAGCTTACGAGCAGTACTTC; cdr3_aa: CSASTLAGAYEQYF